Below are 9 T cell receptor beta chains sequenced from a single sample in a study of beta chain features in type 1 diabetes (dated by TCRdb to 2017 to 2018). No cognate antigen is known for these TCRs. What the research found in general, with its limitations: In all four CD4+ subsets, TCRB CDR3 length was moderately but significantly shorter in type 1 diabetes patients.

Libraries were prepared through the immunoSEQ multiplex PCR assay. All of the isolated RNA was reverse transcribed with the High Capacity cDNA Reverse Transcription Kit, so expressed TCRB transcripts were sequenced. In TCRdb, the immuneACCESS table is reduced to in-frame sequences with V and J assigned. These tables do not hold every clone; where another copy was compared, an unresolved V gene accounts for under half, and the others remain unexplained. This sample gives about 52,000 clones in total; around 40% of them show up just once. The ten largest clones capture 1.4% of the sample. The specimen sequenced was Tregs from blood. The cell subset or site label, as the study defines it: regulatory CD4+ T cells. The receptor source for this set is a man under 40 with type 1 diabetes.

This chain joins TRBV5-1 and TRBJ2-1, with D perhaps TRBD2 (6 bases). The CDR3 is 15 amino acids. The V gene lost 4 bases and the J gene lost 4 bases, with 15 bases spanning the gap. CDR1 and CDR2 from the germline V gene are SGHRS and YFSETQ. DNA for the CDR3: TGCGCCAGCAGCGCGGGACTCGCCGGGTACAATGAGCAGTTCTTC. It codes for CASSAGLAGYNEQFF.

The J gene is TRBJ2-3, the V gene TRBV7-2; 8 bases align to TRBD2. Germline-derived CDR1 and CDR2 are SGHTA and FQGNSA. The CDR3 runs to 14 residues. V shed 0 bases and J 5 bases; nucleotides not matched to a gene: 1. The CDR3 is CASSLALAGDTQYF. The CDR3 DNA reads TGTGCCAGCAGCTTAGCTCTAGCGGGAGATACGCAGTATTTT.

The chain employs TRBV28 and TRBJ2-1, with 9 bases lining up with TRBD1. CDR1 and CDR2 from the germline V gene are MDHEN and SYDVKM. This CDR3 is 12 amino acids long. The trim removed 11 bases at V and 6 bases at J, leaving 5 bases unmatched. For the CDR3, the DNA is TGTGCCTGCGGACAGGGGTCCAATGAGCAGTTCTTC. Translation gives CACGQGSNEQFF. Looking up the rest from reference TRBV28 and TRBJ2-1 gives the full variable domain: DVKVTQSSRYLVKRTGEKVFLECVQDMDHENMFWYRQDPGLGLRLIYFSYDVKMKEKGDIPEGYSVSREKKERFSLILESASTNQTSMYLCACGQGSNEQFFGPGTRLTVL.

On this clone itself: Other DNA sequences in the sample encode the same CDR3. The V gene is TRBV28, the J gene TRBJ2-7, with 7 bases fitting TRBD1. V trimming: 4 bases; J trimming: 2 bases; junction bases outside the gene matches: 5. CDR3 length equals 14 residues. The germline gives CDR1 MDHEN, CDR2 SYDVKM. The CDR3 sequence: CASSSPTGTYEQYF. DNA for the CDR3: TGTGCCAGCAGTTCCCCGACAGGGACCTACGAGCAGTACTTC.

J is TRBJ2-7 and V is TRBV25-1, with 8 positions matching TRBD2. This CDR3 has 15 residues. Trimming took 4 bases from V and 4 from J; bases not matched to a gene: 9. Germline V gene sequence: CDR1 MGHDK, CDR2 SYGVNS. The CDR3 sequence: CASSARDGREYEQYF. The CDR3 region has the DNA TGTGCCAGCAGTGCCAGGGACGGGAGGGAATACGAGCAGTACTTC.

The table lists this clone with a few counts. This chain joins TRBV25-1 and TRBJ1-2, with TRBD1 as a possible D gene (5 bases). CDR1 is MGHDK, CDR2 SYGVNS, per germline. The CDR3 loop spans 14 amino acids. Trimming removed 1 base at V and 4 bases at J, with 10 bases between. The CDR3 coding sequence is TGTGCCAGCAGTGAATCAGGGAAACTCTATGGCTACACCTTC. Residues: CASSESGKLYGYTF.

In this sample, this clone is medium-sized. The chain recombines TRBV7-2 with TRBJ2-3, with 12 bases lining up with TRBD2. The ends lost 0 bases at V and 4 bases at J; junction bases unmatched: 2. The germline V gene has CDR1 SGHTA and CDR2 FQGNSA. The CDR3 is 16 amino acids. The CDR3 loop reads CASSLAPSGGADTQYF. CDR3 nucleotides: TGTGCCAGCAGCTTAGCTCCTAGCGGGGGGGCAGATACGCAGTATTTT.

A few counts support this clone. The rearrangement links TRBV7-2 to TRBJ2-1; D perhaps matches TRBD1 (5 bases). The CDR3 spans 15 residues. V shed 4 bases and J shed 10 bases, with 20 bases lying between them. CDR1 SGHTA and CDR2 FQGNSA come from the germline V gene. CDR3 sequence: CASSSLDKYSQEQFF. In DNA, the CDR3 is TGTGCCAGCAGCTCCCTGGACAAGTATTCCCAGGAGCAGTTCTTC.

This clone was counted only a few times. This sequence joins TRBV11-1 and TRBJ1-2; possible D gene TRBD1, 6 bases. The V end was cut by 5 bases, the J end by 7 bases, with 20 bases between. Per germline, CDR1 SGHAT and CDR2 FQDESV (reference sequence). The CDR3 loop spans 15 amino acids. The CDR3 sequence: CASSARTGTSSGYTF. DNA of the CDR3: TGTGCCAGCAGCGCGAGAACAGGGACCTCGTCTGGCTACACCTTC.